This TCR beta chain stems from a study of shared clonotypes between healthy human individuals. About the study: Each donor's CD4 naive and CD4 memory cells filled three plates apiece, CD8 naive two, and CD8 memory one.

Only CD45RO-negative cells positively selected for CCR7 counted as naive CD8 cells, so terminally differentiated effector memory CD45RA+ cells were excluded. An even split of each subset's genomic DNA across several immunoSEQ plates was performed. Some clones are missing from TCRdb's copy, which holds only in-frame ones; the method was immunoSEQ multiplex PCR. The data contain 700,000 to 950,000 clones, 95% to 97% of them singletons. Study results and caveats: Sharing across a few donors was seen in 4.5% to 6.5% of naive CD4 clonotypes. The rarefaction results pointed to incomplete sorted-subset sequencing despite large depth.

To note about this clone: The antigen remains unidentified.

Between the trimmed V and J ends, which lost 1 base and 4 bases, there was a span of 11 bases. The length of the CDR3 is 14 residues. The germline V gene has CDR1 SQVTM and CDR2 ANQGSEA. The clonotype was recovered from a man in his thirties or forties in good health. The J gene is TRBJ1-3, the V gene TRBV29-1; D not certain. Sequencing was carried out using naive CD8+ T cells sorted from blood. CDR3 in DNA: TGCAGCGTTGAAGGAGGGAGTCTCGGAAACACCATATATTTT. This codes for CSVEGGSLGNTIYF.